This TCR beta chain came from a study of shared clonotypes between healthy human individuals. Every donor was a Caucasian adult from Nashville, Tennessee. Findings of the study overall: As a rule, naive subsets had a larger estimated richness than memory subsets.

Sequenced by immunoSEQ multiplex PCR; TCRdb stores in-frame clones only, minus some. The profile shows roughly 2.5 million clones, around 90% of them singletons. The germline CDR1 and CDR2 sequences are SNHLY and FYNNEI. The V gene end was trimmed by 6 bases and the J gene end by 3 bases; junction bases not matched to a gene: 12. The CDR3 length is 16 residues. This clone has just one count. Its antigen is currently unknown. The sequence was obtained from a man aged 18 to 35 in good health. This rearrangement joins TRBV2 to TRBJ2-7; 9 bases line up with TRBD2. The source material was naive CD4+ T cells sorted from blood. The sample's subset: CD45RA+ positively selected. The CDR3 DNA reads TGTGCCAGCAGGGTGGGGCTAGCGGGGTTTAACTACGAGCAGTACTTC. This sequence encodes CASRVGLAGFNYEQYF.